The following is a T cell receptor beta chain sequence with its context. Its antigen is as yet unknown. The sample originates from a study of T cell responses to AZD1222 COVID-19 vaccine. General study points: Spike-specific TCR breadth rose after two AZD1222 doses, and depth rose as well. A mostly white British donor set with more females was recruited, and clonal diversity was possibly underestimated. CD4 TCRs covered the whole spike, strongest at regions 160-218 and 743-854.

V gave up 1 base and J gave up 4 bases; unmatched junction bases: 10. Germline CDR1 is GTSNPN and CDR2 is SVGIG (reference sequence). The CDR3 runs 18 residues. The table came from immunoSEQ multiplex PCR; TCRdb's copy has only in-frame clones and leaves some out. The table has over 120,000 clones, around 92% seen once. The sample here was peripheral blood, taken 28 days after the second AZD1222 dose. This rearrangement joins TRBV30 to TRBJ2-2; 12 positions match TRBD2. The origin of this receptor is an adult who received the AZD1222 COVID-19 vaccine. In nucleotides, the CDR3 is TGTGCCTGGAGTGGAGGGACAGGACTAGCGGGACCCACCGGGGAGCTGTTTTTT. Translation: CAWSGGTGLAGPTGELFF.